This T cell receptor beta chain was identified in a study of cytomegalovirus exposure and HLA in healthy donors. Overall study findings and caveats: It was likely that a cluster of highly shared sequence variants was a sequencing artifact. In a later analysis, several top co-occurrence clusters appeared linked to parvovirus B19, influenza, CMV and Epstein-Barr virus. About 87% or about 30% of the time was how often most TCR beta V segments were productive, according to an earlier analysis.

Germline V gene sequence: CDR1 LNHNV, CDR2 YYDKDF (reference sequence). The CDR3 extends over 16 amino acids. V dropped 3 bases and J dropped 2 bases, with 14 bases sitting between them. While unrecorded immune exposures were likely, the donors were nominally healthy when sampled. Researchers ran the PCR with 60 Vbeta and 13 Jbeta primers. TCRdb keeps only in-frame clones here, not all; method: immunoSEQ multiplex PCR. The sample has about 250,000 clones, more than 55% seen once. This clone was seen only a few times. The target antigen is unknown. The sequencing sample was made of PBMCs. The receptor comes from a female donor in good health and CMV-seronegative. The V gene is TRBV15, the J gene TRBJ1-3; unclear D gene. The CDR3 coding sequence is TGTGCCACCAGCAGGGCCGTGGGAGCACCTGGAAACACCATATATTTT. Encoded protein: CATSRAVGAPGNTIYF.